Sequencing of this TCR beta chain was carried out in a study of vaccination effects on CD4 cells after COVID-19. About the research overall: Relative to the second dose, post-vaccine samples were obtained a median of 72 days later. Notes on the study in general: Both infection-induced and vaccine-induced clones contracted markedly at late post-vaccination timepoints.

Within the ViraFEST assay, antigen-specific CD4+ T cells underwent expansion with viral peptide pools prior to sequencing. Cells that had been cultured for 9 to 10 days were the source of isolated CD4+ T cells. Their SARS-CoV-2 infection, verified by PCR, occurred between March and December 2020. The cohort was immunized with two doses of either the BNT162b2 or mRNA-1273 vaccine. Roughly 1.9 million PBMC per well received 7.5 to 10 IU/ml IL-2 and around 11 ug/ml peptides in culture. Cultures received IL-2 medium that replaced half the medium on days 3 and 7. With respect to this clone: Its specificity is not known.

Some clones are missing from TCRdb's copy, which holds only in-frame ones; the method was immunoSEQ multiplex PCR. The sample records 15,000 or so clones, roughly 80% being singletons. The V end was cut by 4 bases, the J end by 2 bases, with 12 bases between. Germline assignment: CDR1 SEHNR and CDR2 FQNEAQ (reference sequence). This CDR3 spans 15 amino acids. The chain uses TRBV7-9 and TRBJ1-5; D uncertain. The clonotype was recovered from a human donor who had a prior SARS-CoV-2 infection. The input for sequencing was CD4+ T cells from PBMCs cultured with HCoV-NL63 spike peptides, taken after COVID-19 vaccination. Written as DNA, the CDR3 is TGTGCCAGCAGCTCGACTAGAAGCGGCAATCAGCCCCAGCATTTT. Protein product: CASSSTRSGNQPQHF.